The 30 T cell receptor beta chains below come from one sample, sequenced in a study of T-cell memory formation after mild COVID-19. Each CDR3 protein gets one entry after TCRdb re-called the 5' RACE reads with MiXCR. This sample has about 140,000 distinct CDR3 sequences, with roughly a quarter found just once. Sequencing was carried out using PBMCs or a T cell subset sorted from them (not recorded which). These TCRs come from an adult woman who had mild COVID-19 (a few samples of this study predate the infection). Cell type and time point are not known.

This clonotype was detected a few times. CDR3 sequence (DNA): TGCAGTGCGGGCGAGGCAGGGCTTCATAGAGCTTTCTTT. This encodes CSAGEAGLHRAFF. The chain combines TRBV20-1 with TRBJ1-1, with D perhaps TRBD1 (5 bases). The ends were cut back, 6 bases at V and 10 bases at J, with 21 bases in the middle. The germline V gene has CDR1 DFQATT and CDR2 SNEGSKA (reference sequence). The CDR3 length is 13 residues.

This clonotype was detected only a few times. V is TRBV7-9 and J is TRBJ2-7; 9 nucleotides align to TRBD2. CDR3 length: 17 amino acids. V lost 5 bases and J lost 0; bases outside the gene matches: 11. Germline CDR1 reads SEHNR; CDR2 reads FQNEAQ (reference sequence). The CDR3 bases are TGTGCCAGCAGCCTATTTAGCGGGAGCCCCACCTCCTACGAGCAGTACTTC. Translating it yields CASSLFSGSPTSYEQYF.

The V and J genes are TRBV9 and TRBJ2-3; possible D gene TRBD2, 6 bases. V lost 4 bases to trimming and J lost 4 bases, with 19 bases between them. The CDR3 consists of 16 residues. Germline V gene sequence: CDR1 SGDLS, CDR2 YYNGEE. CDR3 protein: CASSSGGDLRADTQYF. DNA of the CDR3: TGTGCCAGCAGCTCCGGCGGGGACCTGCGGGCAGATACGCAGTATTTT.

This clonotype was detected only a few times. The chain has TRBV15 and TRBJ2-7, with 8 positions matching TRBD1. V shed 6 bases, J shed 2 bases, and the junction held 3 bases outside the gene matches. The CDR3 runs to 13 residues. Germline values: CDR1 LNHNV, CDR2 YYDKDF (reference sequence). The CDR3 region is CATRTGETYEQYF. CDR3 sequence (DNA): TGTGCCACCAGGACAGGGGAAACCTACGAGCAGTACTTC.

This chain links TRBV12-3 or TRBV12-4 with TRBJ2-7; 9 bases agree with TRBD1. This CDR3 has 14 residues. V shed 7 bases and J 5 bases; nucleotides not matched to a gene: 9. The CDR3 DNA reads TGTGCCAGCACACCCGGGACAGGGCGGCACGAGCAGTACTTC. Protein: CASTPGTGRHEQYF.

The V gene is TRBV9, the J gene TRBJ2-7, with D unclear. V gave up 4 bases and J gave up 0 bases, with 8 bases separating them. Looked up from germline, CDR1 is SGDLS and CDR2 is YYNGEE. CDR3 size: 13 residues. The CDR3 loop reads CASSPHDSYEQYF. CDR3 sequence (DNA): TGTGCCAGCAGCCCGCATGACTCCTACGAGCAGTACTTC.

CDR3 protein: CASSSDTGTDTQYF. The CDR3 DNA reads TGTGCCAGCAGCTCAGACACGGGAACAGATACGCAGTATTTT. The chain combines TRBV9 with TRBJ2-3, with D possibly matching TRBD2 (5 bases). Between the trimmed V and J ends, which lost 4 bases and 3 bases, there was a span of 12 bases. The CDR3 spans 14 residues. In germline, CDR1 is SGDLS, CDR2 YYNGEE. Variable domain in full (rest from reference TRBV9 and TRBJ2-3): DSGVTQTPKHLITATGQRVTLRCSPRSGDLSVYWYQQSLDQGLQFLIQYYNGEERAKGNILERFSAQQFPDLHSELNLSSLELGDSALYFCASSSDTGTDTQYFGPGTRLTVL.

The CDR3 sequence: CASSSRQAATDTQYF. CDR3 DNA sequence: TGTGCCAGCAGTTCCCGACAGGCCGCCACAGATACGCAGTATTTT. The J gene is TRBJ2-3, the V gene TRBV27; D may be TRBD1 (6 bases). The CDR3 loop spans 15 amino acids. Germline values: CDR1 MNHEY, CDR2 SMNVEV (reference sequence). Trimming shortened V by 4 bases and J by 2 bases, and 13 bases separated the two germline ends.

The rearrangement uses TRBV19 and TRBJ1-1, with D perhaps matching TRBD1 (6 bases). Germline V lookup: CDR1 LNHDA, CDR2 SQIVND (reference sequence). The CDR3 totals 13 residues. The V end lost 8 bases, the J end lost 0 bases, and 10 bases lay between the germline ends. This chain's CDR3 is CASGQTMNTEAFF. The CDR3 bases are TGTGCCAGTGGACAGACGATGAACACTGAAGCTTTCTTT.

This clonotype was recorded a few times. The rearrangement links TRBV5-6 to TRBJ1-4; 9 nucleotides line up with TRBD1. In germline, CDR1 is SGHDT, CDR2 YYEEEE. The CDR3 has 19 amino acids. The junction had 12 bases not matched to a gene; V was cut back by 1 base and J by 2 bases. DNA for the CDR3: TGTGCCAGCAGCTTGCAAGGACAGGGGCTCTTCGGCACTAATGAAAAACTGTTTTTT. Translating it yields CASSLQGQGLFGTNEKLFF.

The chain is built from TRBV12-3 or TRBV12-4 and TRBJ2-7; 7 bases fit TRBD1. CDR3 length equals 14 residues. V trimming: 6 bases; J trimming: 2 bases; junction bases outside the gene matches: 7. The CDR3 nucleotides read TGTGCCAGCAGCCTTACAGGGGCGGCCTACGAGCAGTACTTC. Translated: CASSLTGAAYEQYF.

CDR3 protein: CASSLTLGTGLLNTEAFF. The CDR3 DNA is TGTGCCAGCAGTTTAACCCTAGGGACAGGGCTGTTGAACACTGAAGCTTTCTTT. The chain employs TRBV12-3 or TRBV12-4 and TRBJ1-1; 9 bases fit TRBD1. This CDR3 is built from 18 residues. V lost 2 bases and J lost 0; bases outside the gene matches: 10.

This clonotype has just a few counts. The chain recombines TRBV5-1 with TRBJ2-3; D not resolved. The V gene's germline CDR1 is SGHRS and CDR2 YFSETQ. V shed 1 base and J shed 0 bases, with 9 bases lying between them. The CDR3 is 15 residues long. Here the CDR3 DNA reads TGCGCCAGCAGCTTGTGGAAGCCTAGCACAGATACGCAGTATTTT. It encodes CASSLWKPSTDTQYF.

The sample holds a few counts of this clonotype. The chain couples TRBV27 to TRBJ1-2, with D unresolved. Trimming shortened V by 6 bases and J by 3 bases, and 14 bases separated the two germline ends. Per germline, CDR1 MNHEY and CDR2 SMNVEV (reference sequence). CDR3 length: 14 residues. CDR3 sequence reads: CASSPRSAHYGYTF. The DNA for the CDR3 is TGTGCCAGCAGCCCACGGTCCGCACACTATGGCTACACCTTC.

This clonotype was seen more than once but under ten times. The chain recombines TRBV27 with TRBJ2-1; D is undetermined. CDR1 is MNHEY and CDR2 is SMNVEV in the germline V gene (reference sequence). The CDR3 runs 13 residues. V lost 4 bases, J lost 2 bases, and 6 bases lay in between. CDR3 region: CASSSSAYNEQFF. CDR3 DNA sequence: TGTGCCAGCAGTTCCTCCGCCTACAATGAGCAGTTCTTC.

The chain joins TRBV4-1 to TRBJ2-1; 9 bases align to TRBD1. J gave up 5 bases and V 1 base, and 15 bases lay outside the gene matches. The germline gives CDR1 MGHRA, CDR2 YSYEKL. The CDR3 length is 19 residues. CDR3 in amino acids: CASSQVAGVGTGQDNEQFF. As DNA, the CDR3 is TGCGCCAGCAGCCAAGTCGCCGGGGTTGGGACAGGGCAGGACAATGAGCAGTTCTTC.

The V and J genes are TRBV7-9 and TRBJ2-5; D is ambiguous. Trimming stripped 1 base from V and 2 bases from J, with 14 bases between. From germline, CDR1 is SEHNR and CDR2 FQNEAQ (reference sequence). The CDR3 sequence is 16 residues long. CDR3: CASSLDPGVGQETQYF. DNA for the CDR3: TGTGCCAGCAGCTTAGATCCGGGCGTGGGGCAAGAGACCCAGTACTTC.

The rearrangement joins TRBV7-9 to TRBJ2-5; possibly TRBD2 for D (7 bases). With 5 bases removed from V and 0 bases from J, the gap between germline ends came to 25 bases. Germline CDR1 and CDR2: SEHNR and FQNEAQ (reference sequence). The CDR3 spans 19 residues. Here the CDR3 reads CASSAFGGGSPWYQETQYF. CDR3 DNA sequence: TGTGCCAGCAGCGCCTTTGGCGGGGGCTCTCCCTGGTACCAAGAGACCCAGTACTTC.

The J gene is TRBJ1-2, the V gene TRBV7-9; D gene ambiguous. Between the trimmed V and J ends, which lost 2 bases and 4 bases, there was a span of 14 bases. The CDR3 runs to 15 residues. The germline V gene has CDR1 SEHNR and CDR2 FQNEAQ (reference sequence). The CDR3 coding sequence is TGTGCCAGCAGCTTAACGGAACAAGGTGGCTATGGCTACACCTTC. Translated: CASSLTEQGGYGYTF.

The J gene is TRBJ2-2, the V gene TRBV9; TRBD2 matches at 10 bases. CDR1 is SGDLS and CDR2 is YYNGEE in the germline V gene. The CDR3 sequence is 18 residues long. After removal of 1 base from V and 2 bases from J, the junction contained 8 bases not matched to a gene. The CDR3 reads CASSVSRIAGGNTGELFF. CDR3 DNA: TGTGCCAGCAGCGTATCGAGGATAGCGGGGGGAAACACCGGGGAGCTGTTTTTT.

V gene TRBV5-1 combines with J gene TRBJ2-1, with 10 bases that match TRBD2. Trimming removed 2 bases from V and 0 bases from J; junction bases left unmatched: 2. CDR3 length equals 16 residues. In germline, CDR1 is SGHRS, CDR2 YFSETQ. CDR3 DNA: TGCGCCAGCAGCTTAGCGGGAGGGAGCTCCTACAATGAGCAGTTCTTC. Amino acid sequence: CASSLAGGSSYNEQFF.

CDR3 protein: CASSRGGGRQAHVQFF. CDR3 coding DNA: TGTGCCAGCAGCCGAGGCGGGGGAAGACAGGCGCACGTTCAGTTCTTC. The chain recombines TRBV7-9 with TRBJ2-1, with a possible D match to TRBD2 (7 bases). The CDR3 runs 16 residues. Trimming removed 5 bases at V and 13 bases at J, with 27 bases between. In germline, CDR1 is SEHNR, CDR2 FQNEAQ (reference sequence).

This clonotype was counted a single time. The DNA of the CDR3 is TGCAGTGCTAGAGGGAGGGGATACGAGCAGTACTTC. This codes for CSARGRGYEQYF. The chain combines TRBV20-1 with TRBJ2-7; D might be TRBD2 (6 bases). This CDR3 has 12 residues. V gave up 1 base and J gave up 4 bases, with 8 bases separating them. CDR1 is DFQATT and CDR2 is SNEGSKA in the germline V gene (reference sequence).

This clonotype came up a few times. J is TRBJ1-2 and V is TRBV7-9; D is ambiguous. Germline CDR1 and CDR2: SEHNR and FQNEAQ (reference sequence). Trimming cost V 5 bases and J 12 bases, with 19 bases left between them. The CDR3 runs 13 residues. The CDR3 is CASSPRTEKSDTF. The CDR3, as DNA: TGTGCCAGCAGCCCGCGGACGGAAAAGAGTGACACCTTC.

The chain recombines TRBV4-2 with TRBJ1-1; D is unresolved. The germline gives CDR1 LGHNA, CDR2 YNFKEQ. The CDR3 sequence is 13 residues long. The V end lost 3 bases, the J end lost 5 bases, and 10 bases lay between the germline ends. The CDR3 spells CASSQLGVTEAFF. DNA for the CDR3: TGTGCCAGCAGCCAGCTCGGAGTTACTGAAGCTTTCTTT.

The rearrangement joins TRBV7-9 to TRBJ1-1; D unresolved. Germline V gene lookup returns CDR1 SEHNR and CDR2 FQNEAQ (reference sequence). Trimming left V 5 bases short and J 0 bases short, with 13 bases between. The CDR3 runs 15 residues. DNA for the CDR3: TGTGCCAGCAGCGATGGTCGGGTCATGAACACTGAAGCTTTCTTT. Residues: CASSDGRVMNTEAFF.

The V gene is TRBV7-6, the J gene TRBJ2-7; tentatively, D is TRBD1 or TRBD2 (5 bases each). CDR1 SGHVS and CDR2 FNYEAQ come from the germline V gene. Trimming stripped 4 bases from V and 3 bases from J, with 19 bases between. There are 16 residues in the CDR3. The DNA for the CDR3 is TGTGCCAGCAGCTCTTGGTCGGGGCCCGGCGTCTACGAGCAGTACTTC. It translates to CASSSWSGPGVYEQYF.

The chain uses TRBV4-1 and TRBJ2-3; the D gene is possibly TRBD2 (5 bases). CDR1 and CDR2 from the germline V gene are MGHRA and YSYEKL. V was pared by 2 bases and J by 0 bases, with 12 bases between. The CDR3 consists of 16 residues. The CDR3 DNA reads TGCGCCAGCAGCCAACGGACTGAAACTAGCACAGATACGCAGTATTTT. This encodes CASSQRTETSTDTQYF.

This clonotype has just a few counts. The V and J genes are TRBV7-2 and TRBJ2-3, with 11 bases lining up with TRBD2. This CDR3 comprises 16 residues. The germline CDR1 and CDR2 sequences are SGHTA and FQGNSA. V trimming: 1 base; J trimming: 5 bases; junction bases outside the gene matches: 5. The CDR3: CASSLELAGGIDTQYF. Written as DNA, the CDR3 is TGTGCCAGCAGCTTAGAGCTAGCGGGAGGTATAGATACGCAGTATTTT. Full variable domain (remainder filled in from reference TRBV7-2 and TRBJ2-3): GAGVSQSPSNKVTEKGKDVELRCDPISGHTALYWYRQSLGQGLEFLIYFQGNSAPDKSGLPSDRFSAERTGGSVSTLTIQRTQQEDSAVYLCASSLELAGGIDTQYFGPGTRLTVL.

The V call is TRBV10-3, the J call TRBJ2-3; D perhaps matches TRBD1 (5 bases). Looked up from germline, CDR1 is ENHRY and CDR2 is SYGVKD. The CDR3 is 17 amino acids. Trimming pared 3 bases from V and 0 bases from J, leaving 16 bases between. The chain's CDR3 is CAISDIRQGSSTDTQYF. CDR3 DNA sequence: TGTGCCATCAGTGATATCAGGCAGGGTTCGAGCACAGATACGCAGTATTTT.